Presented here are 9 T cell receptor beta chains from one specimen sequenced in a study of T cell changes during pregnancy in multiple sclerosis. Repertoires were generated with immunoSEQ multiplex PCR, while TCRdb's copy carries only in-frame clones and drops some. The table shows under 50,000 clones, with over 85% occurring only once. The sample was CD8+ T cells from peripheral blood mononuclear cells, taken after pregnancy. These receptors were collected from a female donor with multiple sclerosis, enrolled in a pregnancy study.

The chain combines TRBV4-2 with TRBJ2-1; 8 bases line up with TRBD2. V trimming: 1 base; J trimming: 10 bases; junction bases outside the gene matches: 6. Germline V CDR1 and CDR2: LGHNA, YNFKEQ. The CDR3 extends over 14 amino acids. The CDR3 region is CASSQAGGLEEQFF. CDR3 DNA sequence: TGTGCCAGCAGCCAAGCGGGAGGGCTAGAGGAGCAGTTCTTC.

The gene calls are TRBV27 and TRBJ2-1; TRBD2 agrees at 10 bases. V lost 5 bases to trimming and J lost 4 bases; unmatched junction nucleotides: 5. The CDR3 has 15 residues. From germline, CDR1 is MNHEY and CDR2 SMNVEV (reference sequence). CDR3 residues: CASSMGLARYNEQFF. CDR3 in DNA: TGTGCCAGCAGTATGGGACTAGCGCGTTACAATGAGCAGTTCTTC.

The genes are TRBV5-4 and TRBJ2-1; 8 positions match TRBD1. Germline V lookup: CDR1 SGHNT, CDR2 YYREEE (reference sequence). V was clipped by 9 bases and J by 3 bases; unmatched bases: 5. The CDR3 runs to 13 residues. Here the CDR3 DNA reads TGTGCCACCACAACAGGGGGCTACAATGAGCAGTTCTTC. This gives the protein CATTTGGYNEQFF. The whole variable domain, filled in from reference TRBV5-4 and TRBJ2-1, reads ETGVTQSPTHLIKTRGQQVTLRCSSQSGHNTVSWYQQALGQGPQFIFQYYREEENGRGNFPPRFSGLQFPNYSSELNVNALELDDSALYLCATTTGGYNEQFFGPGTRLTVL.

This rearrangement joins TRBV27 to TRBJ2-5, with a weak D call TRBD1 (5 bases). The CDR3 runs to 14 residues. V was clipped by 1 base and J by 2 bases, with 8 bases between them. Germline V gene sequence: CDR1 MNHEY, CDR2 SMNVEV (reference sequence). CDR3 DNA: TGTGCCAGCAGTTTATGGGGCAGGCAAGAGACCCAGTACTTC. Translated, it gives CASSLWGRQETQYF.

V is TRBV10-1 and J is TRBJ1-1; 10 bases map to TRBD1. V gave up 4 bases and J gave up 4 bases; unmatched junction bases: 3. Germline CDR1 is WNHNN and CDR2 is SYGVQD (reference sequence). This CDR3 spans 14 amino acids. In DNA, the CDR3 is TGCGCCAGCAGTGGACAGGGGGCATCCACTGAAGCTTTCTTT. This sequence encodes CASSGQGASTEAFF.

The CDR3 here is CASRVPIQGGYGYTF. In nucleotides, the CDR3 is TGTGCCAGCAGGGTCCCGATACAGGGGGGCTATGGCTACACCTTC. The genes are TRBV7-9 and TRBJ1-2, with TRBD1 matching over 8 bases. V was pared by 6 bases and J by 4 bases, with 10 bases of the junction left unmatched. This CDR3 region has 15 residues. CDR1 SEHNR and CDR2 FQNEAQ come from the germline V gene (reference sequence).

The chain uses TRBV7-9 and TRBJ2-3; TRBD2 agrees at 13 bases. J lost 7 bases, V lost 5 bases, and 9 bases had no gene match. Germline values: CDR1 SEHNR, CDR2 FQNEAQ (reference sequence). The CDR3 contains 16 residues. CDR3 coding DNA: TGTGCCAGCAGCGGGATGGGACTAGCGGGAACAAATACGCAGTATTTT. It specifies CASSGMGLAGTNTQYF. Full variable domain (outside the CDR3, taken from reference TRBV7-9 and TRBJ2-3): DTGVSQNPRHKITKRGQNVTFRCDPISEHNRLYWYRQTLGQGPEFLTYFQNEAQLEKSRLLSDRFSAERPKGSFSTLEIQRTEQGDSAMYLCASSGMGLAGTNTQYFGPGTRLTVL.

V usage is TRBV7-9 and J usage is TRBJ1-1; a weak D match, TRBD1 (5 bases). V was pared by 5 bases and J by 1 base, with 14 bases between. Germline lookup yields CDR1 SEHNR and CDR2 FQNEAQ (reference sequence). The CDR3 length is 15 residues. CDR3: CASSPAGGENTEAFF. The CDR3 coding sequence is TGTGCCAGCAGCCCCGCGGGGGGGGAGAACACTGAAGCTTTCTTT.

This clone was seen just once. The chain has TRBV28 and TRBJ2-5; 14 bases match TRBD2. Germline CDR1 is MDHEN and CDR2 is SYDVKM. Losses at the gene ends were 6 bases for V and 1 base for J; bases not matched to a gene: 4. The CDR3 covers 16 residues. The DNA for the CDR3 is TGTGCCAGCAGACTCGGACTAGCGGGAGGCCAAGAGACCCAGTACTTC. It yields the protein CASRLGLAGGQETQYF.